A single sample is the source of the 25 T cell receptor beta chains below, sequenced in a study of CD8+ T cells in alopecia areata. Once RNA had been extracted, it was reverse transcribed into cDNA to act as the sequencing template. Sequencing was performed with immunoSEQ multiplex PCR; in TCRdb, only in-frame clones are kept and a portion is missing. Found here are 150,000 to 200,000 clones, just under 60% of them singletons; the top ten hold 14% to 15%. The sequencing here drew on CD4+ T cells sorted from blood, taken at week 0. Every receptor here comes from a human donor with alopecia areata.

The gene calls are TRBV29-1 and TRBJ1-2; tentatively, D is TRBD1 (5 bases). This CDR3 has 12 residues. The V and J ends lost 3 bases and 4 bases respectively, with 9 bases between them. Germline V gives CDR1 SQVTM, CDR2 ANQGSEA. For the CDR3, the DNA is TGCAGCGTTGATGGGGGTGGCTATGGCTACACCTTC. Translated: CSVDGGGYGYTF.

This clone appeared once. The same CDR3 can be traced to other DNA sequences in this sample. The chain employs TRBV2 and TRBJ1-5, with a possible D match to TRBD1 (5 bases). V was shortened by 4 bases and J by 3 bases, with 10 bases between the two germline ends. The CDR3 extends over 14 amino acids. CDR1 is SNHLY and CDR2 is FYNNEI in the germline V gene. In DNA, the CDR3 is TGTGCCAGCAGTGTGCGAGGGGACAATCAGCCCCAGCATTTT. It yields the protein CASSVRGDNQPQHF.

As regards this clone: Other nucleotide sequences from this sample produce the same CDR3. The rearrangement uses TRBV29-1 and TRBJ1-5; tentative D call: TRBD1 (5 bases). V was pared by 4 bases and J by 2 bases, with 9 bases between. CDR1 is SQVTM, CDR2 ANQGSEA, per germline. This CDR3 is built from 13 residues. The CDR3 reads CSVGQGGNQPQHF. The CDR3 bases are TGCAGCGTTGGGCAGGGCGGCAATCAGCCCCAGCATTTT.

This clone came up a few times. The chain carries TRBV14 and TRBJ2-2; 8 positions agree with TRBD1. Germline values: CDR1 SGHDN, CDR2 FVKESK. Trimming took 6 bases from V and 1 from J; bases not matched to a gene: 7. This CDR3 spans 16 amino acids. The CDR3 nucleotides are TGTGCCAGCAGAAACTCCGGGACAGGGAACACCGGGGAGCTGTTTTTT. Translation gives CASRNSGTGNTGELFF.

V is TRBV4-1 and J is TRBJ1-2, with 7 positions matching TRBD1. V lost 2 bases to trimming and J lost 5 bases; unmatched junction nucleotides: 5. Per germline, CDR1 MGHRA and CDR2 YSYEKL. This CDR3 spans 14 amino acids. CDR3 nucleotide sequence: TGCGCCAGCAGCCAACCGGGACAGAGTTATGGCTACACCTTC. This translates into CASSQPGQSYGYTF.

This clone was picked up many times. V and J are TRBV29-1 and TRBJ1-4; 7 bases line up with TRBD1. Germline V lookup: CDR1 SQVTM, CDR2 ANQGSEA. This CDR3 is built from 13 residues. V trimming: 7 bases; J trimming: 2 bases; junction bases outside the gene matches: 4. CDR3 nucleotide sequence: TGCAGCGCTACAGGGGTCACTAATGAAAAACTGTTTTTT. Protein: CSATGVTNEKLFF.

This clone is a singleton in its sample. V and J are TRBV9 and TRBJ2-1; D remains unclear. Trimming left V 0 bases short and J 7 bases short, with 8 bases between. Looked up from germline, CDR1 is SGDLS and CDR2 is YYNGEE. The CDR3 totals 13 residues. Here the CDR3 DNA reads TGTGCCAGCAGCGTAGTTGAAGGGAATGAGCAGTTCTTC. This gives the protein CASSVVEGNEQFF.

This clone turned up a few times. The sample carries other DNA sequences with the same CDR3. The gene calls are TRBV15 and TRBJ2-3; D uncertain. V gave up 0 bases and J gave up 2 bases, with 0 bases separating them. Germline CDR1 is LNHNV and CDR2 is YYDKDF (reference sequence). The CDR3 extends over 12 amino acids. The CDR3 reads CATSRDTDTQYF. In DNA, the CDR3 is TGTGCCACCAGCAGAGACACAGATACGCAGTATTTT.

V is TRBV14 and J is TRBJ2-5; TRBD2 matches at 11 bases. V dropped 4 bases and J dropped 1; count of bases not matched to a gene: 8. There are 17 residues in the CDR3. Looked up from germline, CDR1 is SGHDN and CDR2 is FVKESK. The DNA of the CDR3 is TGTGCCAGCAGCCTACGACTAGCGGGGAGACCCCAAGAGACCCAGTACTTC. Its translation: CASSLRLAGRPQETQYF.

The chain carries TRBV29-1 and TRBJ2-3, with D unclear. In germline, CDR1 is SQVTM, CDR2 ANQGSEA. With 4 bases removed from V and 0 bases from J, the gap between germline ends came to 11 bases. The CDR3 length is 14 residues. The CDR3 nucleotides are TGCAGCGTTGGCCTAGGGTATAGCACAGATACGCAGTATTTT. Its protein product is CSVGLGYSTDTQYF.

This clone has just one count. The chain employs TRBV15 and TRBJ2-5, with TRBD1 matching over 7 bases. CDR1 LNHNV and CDR2 YYDKDF come from the germline V gene (reference sequence). V lost 3 bases to trimming and J lost 2 bases; unmatched junction nucleotides: 0. The CDR3 runs to 13 residues. The CDR3 nucleotides read TGTGCCACCAGCAGGACAGGGCAAGAGACCCAGTACTTC. Amino acids: CATSRTGQETQYF. The full variable domain, its missing parts supplied by reference TRBV15 and TRBJ2-5, is DAMVIQNPRYQVTQFGKPVTLSCSQTLNHNVMYWYQQKSSQAPKLLFHYYDKDFNNEADTPDNFQSRRPNTSFCFLDIRSPGLGDTAMYLCATSRTGQETQYFGPGTRLLVL.

In this sample, this clone turned up a few times. The chain recombines TRBV19 with TRBJ1-1; no definite D call. The germline CDR1 and CDR2 sequences are LNHDA and SQIVND (reference sequence). This CDR3 is 12 amino acids long. Trimming took off 9 bases at V and 4 bases at J, with 12 bases between the two ends. DNA for the CDR3: TGTGCCAGGGGGAAAGGAGGCACTGAAGCTTTCTTT. The encoded protein is CARGKGGTEAFF. Filled out from reference TRBV19 and TRBJ1-1, the complete variable domain reads DGGITQSPKYLFRKEGQNVTLSCEQNLNHDAMYWYRQDPGQGLRLIYYSQIVNDFQKGDIAEGYSVSREKKESFPLTVTSAQKNPTAFYLCARGKGGTEAFFGQGTRLTVV.

The rearrangement joins TRBV30 to TRBJ2-3, with TRBD2 matching 8 bases. Germline CDR1 and CDR2: GTSNPN and SVGIG (reference sequence). After removal of 4 bases from V and 6 bases from J, the junction contained 9 bases not matched to a gene. The CDR3 is 14 amino acids. The CDR3 protein is CAWTSLSGGDTQYF. The CDR3 DNA sequence: TGTGCCTGGACTAGTCTCTCGGGGGGGGATACGCAGTATTTT.

V gene TRBV9 combines with J gene TRBJ2-2, with a weak D call TRBD1 (5 bases). The V end lost 0 bases, the J end lost 5 bases, and 14 bases lay between the germline ends. The CDR3 totals 16 residues. Per germline, CDR1 SGDLS and CDR2 YYNGEE. The CDR3 nucleotides are TGTGCCAGCAGCGTAGTCCCTGGGGCACAAACCGGGGAGCTGTTTTTT. Translating gives CASSVVPGAQTGELFF.

This clone has a single count. V usage is TRBV4-2 and J usage is TRBJ2-3; D not certain. This CDR3 is built from 14 residues. Germline V gene data show CDR1 as LGHNA and CDR2 as YNFKEQ. V gave up 3 bases and J gave up 6 bases, with 13 bases separating them. This chain's CDR3 is CASSQGWPPDTQYF. In DNA form, the CDR3 reads TGTGCCAGCAGCCAGGGTTGGCCTCCCGATACGCAGTATTTT.

This chain connects TRBV14 to TRBJ1-1; D ambiguous. V lost 6 bases and J 5 bases, leaving 4 bases between the germline ends. The CDR3 spans 10 residues. Germline CDR1 reads SGHDN; CDR2 reads FVKESK. The CDR3 spells CASSSTEAFF. The CDR3 DNA is TGTGCCAGCAGTAGTACTGAAGCTTTCTTT. The full variable domain, rest sourced from reference TRBV14 and TRBJ1-1, is EAGVTQFPSHSVIEKGQTVTLRCDPISGHDNLYWYRRVMGKEIKFLLHFVKESKQDESGMPNNRFLAERTGGTYSTLKVQPAELEDSGVYFCASSSTEAFFGQGTRLTVV.

The chain combines TRBV27 with TRBJ2-7; TRBD2 is a possible D gene (6 bases). The V end was cut by 5 bases, the J end by 6 bases, with 20 bases between. From germline, CDR1 is MNHEY and CDR2 SMNVEV (reference sequence). The CDR3 has 15 residues. The DNA of the CDR3 is TGTGCCAGCAGTCCCTCCCGACCTAGCGTTGGCGAGCAGTACTTC. It is translated as CASSPSRPSVGEQYF.

The rearrangement joins TRBV30 to TRBJ2-5; D call uncertain. The CDR3 is 13 amino acids. V lost 2 bases and J lost 5, with 12 bases in between. The germline V gene has CDR1 GTSNPN and CDR2 SVGIG (reference sequence). This CDR3 is CAWSRRVRETQYF. CDR3 coding DNA: TGTGCCTGGAGTAGAAGGGTGCGGGAGACCCAGTACTTC. Full variable domain (remainder filled in from reference TRBV30 and TRBJ2-5): SQTIHQWPATLVQPVGSPLSLECTVEGTSNPNLYWYRQAAGRGLQLLFYSVGIGQISSEVPQNLSASRPQDRQFILSSKKLLLSDSGFYLCAWSRRVRETQYFGPGTRLLVL.

CDR3 bases: TGTGCCAGCCGACAGACAGACTATGGCTACACCTTC. Translation gives CASRQTDYGYTF. This rearrangement joins TRBV6-1 to TRBJ1-2, with D maybe TRBD1 (5 bases). Trimming left V 8 bases short and J 3 bases short, with 10 bases between. The CDR3 has 12 amino acids. Germline V CDR1 and CDR2: MNHNS, SASEGT.

This sequence joins TRBV27 and TRBJ1-5; 7 positions agree with TRBD1. With 6 bases clipped from V and 0 bases from J, the junction kept 5 bases outside the gene matches. CDR1 is MNHEY and CDR2 is SMNVEV in the germline V gene (reference sequence). The CDR3 has 15 residues. In DNA, the CDR3 is TGTGCCAGCAGCCAGGGGGGACTTAGCAATCAGCCCCAGCATTTT. This gives the protein CASSQGGLSNQPQHF.

The genes are TRBV19 and TRBJ2-6; D perhaps matches TRBD1 (6 bases). Germline CDR1 and CDR2: LNHDA and SQIVND (reference sequence). CDR3 size: 17 residues. V dropped 9 bases and J dropped 0 bases, with 18 bases sitting between them. The CDR3 region has the DNA TGTGCCAGCCTCCCAGGACAGCCGATCTCTGGGGCCAACGTCCTGACTTTC. Translation gives CASLPGQPISGANVLTF.

The CDR3 loop is CASSLSWGKQETQYF. CDR3 bases: TGTGCCAGCAGTTTATCGTGGGGTAAACAAGAGACCCAGTACTTC. The V and J genes are TRBV27 and TRBJ2-5, with D unclear. Trimming took 0 bases from V and 2 from J, leaving 10 bases between them. The CDR3 runs 15 residues. CDR1 is MNHEY, CDR2 SMNVEV, per germline (reference sequence).

This clone was detected only a few times. The V and J genes are TRBV5-1 and TRBJ2-7; weak D call: TRBD1 (5 bases). The CDR3 runs 15 residues. The V end lost 0 bases, the J end lost 4 bases, and 14 bases lay between the germline ends. Germline assignment: CDR1 SGHRS and CDR2 YFSETQ. CDR3 bases: TGCGCCAGCAGCTTGGATTGGGCAGGGCATTACGAGCAGTACTTC. It encodes CASSLDWAGHYEQYF.

The table lists this clone with a few counts. The gene calls are TRBV7-2 and TRBJ1-4; TRBD1 aligns across 7 bases. There are 13 residues in the CDR3. The germline gives CDR1 SGHTA, CDR2 FQGNSA. V lost 6 bases, J lost 14 bases, and 12 bases stayed unmatched. The CDR3 region has the DNA TGTGCCAGCAGGGCGAACAGGGGCCCAGAGCTGTTTTTT. Translation gives CASRANRGPELFF.

The CDR3 DNA sequence: TGCGCCAGCAGCAACCCGGGACAGGGGTGGTACGAGCAGTACTTC. It encodes CASSNPGQGWYEQYF. V usage is TRBV4-1 and J usage is TRBJ2-7; 10 positions agree with TRBD1. The V segment lost 5 bases and the J segment 4 bases; nucleotides outside the gene matches: 8. Germline loops: CDR1 MGHRA, CDR2 YSYEKL. This CDR3 contains 15 residues.